This entry lists 31 T cell receptor beta chains sequenced from one sample in a study of T cells in Graves' hyperthyroidism and ophthalmopathy. RNA transcripts were the template for amplifying TCR beta CDR3 regions. HTBI primers were used for first-round RT-PCR of the TCR CDR3. TCRdb recomputed calls from the multiplex PCR reads with MiXCR, one row per CDR3 protein. This table has more than 500,000 distinct CDR3 sequences, 16% appearing once. Specimen: blood. These receptors were obtained from a woman between 25 and 40 years old with Graves' hyperthyroidism.

For this clonotype: A much larger clone is a single base away; this may be a read error. The rearrangement links TRBV2 to TRBJ1-1; no firm D call. In germline, CDR1 is SNHLY, CDR2 FYNNEI. CDR3 length equals 13 residues. Trimming took off 8 bases at V and 3 bases at J, with 13 bases between the two ends. The CDR3 sequence is CASGVRIYTEAFF. For the CDR3, the DNA is TGTGCCAGCGGGGTACGGATATACACTGAAGCTTTCTTT.

The chain is built from TRBV7-8 and TRBJ1-3; TRBD1 aligns across 7 bases. This CDR3 is 16 amino acids long. CDR1 is SGHVS and CDR2 is FQNEAQ in the germline V gene. Trimming took 1 base from V and 4 from J; bases not matched to a gene: 7. Written as DNA, the CDR3 is TGTGCCAGCAGCTTAGTTCCGGGACAGAGGGGAAACACCATATATTTT. Its protein is CASSLVPGQRGNTIYF. Supplemented by reference TRBV7-8 and TRBJ1-3, the full variable domain reads GAGVSQSPRYKVAKRGQDVALRCDPISGHVSLFWYQQALGQGPEFLTYFQNEAQLDKSGLPSDRFFAERPEGSVSTLKIQRTQQEDSAVYLCASSLVPGQRGNTIYFGEGSWLTVV.

This clonotype came up many times. CDR3 sequence reads: CASSQDKWAEAFF. The CDR3 DNA follows: TGTGCCAGCAGCCAGGACAAGTGGGCTGAAGCTTTCTTT. The chain has TRBV14 and TRBJ1-1; TRBD1 is a possible D gene (5 bases). V lost 3 bases, J lost 6 bases, and 11 bases lay in between. CDR3 length equals 13 residues. Germline V gene lookup returns CDR1 SGHDN and CDR2 FVKESK.

In its sample, this clonotype was seen many times. V and J are TRBV2 and TRBJ2-7; possible D gene TRBD1, 6 bases. Germline V gene sequence: CDR1 SNHLY, CDR2 FYNNEI. The length of the CDR3 is 12 residues. V lost 11 bases, J lost 0 bases, and 11 bases lay in between. CDR3: CAGRTDSYEQYF. The CDR3 DNA reads TGTGCCGGACGGACAGACTCCTACGAGCAGTACTTC.

This chain uses TRBV20-1 with TRBJ2-1; D is possibly TRBD2 (6 bases). Between the trimmed V and J ends, which lost 3 bases and 10 bases, there was a span of 16 bases. The CDR3 contains 13 residues. The germline V gene has CDR1 DFQATT and CDR2 SNEGSKA (reference sequence). The CDR3 loop is CSARQSGAGEQFF. In nucleotides, the CDR3 is TGCAGTGCTAGGCAATCGGGAGCAGGGGAGCAGTTCTTC.

This clonotype appeared many times. The V and J genes are TRBV28 and TRBJ1-1; TRBD1 matches 7 bases. The ends lost 7 bases at V and 0 bases at J; junction bases unmatched: 5. Germline CDR1 is MDHEN and CDR2 is SYDVKM. CDR3 length: 14 residues. The CDR3 DNA is TGTGCCAGCACCTCGGGACAGATGAACACTGAAGCTTTCTTT. The encoded protein is CASTSGQMNTEAFF. Filled out from reference TRBV28 and TRBJ1-1, the complete variable domain reads DVKVTQSSRYLVKRTGEKVFLECVQDMDHENMFWYRQDPGLGLRLIYFSYDVKMKEKGDIPEGYSVSREKKERFSLILESASTNQTSMYLCASTSGQMNTEAFFGQGTRLTVV.

This clonotype was counted ten times or more. V gene TRBV20-1 combines with J gene TRBJ1-6, with D unclear. With 1 base removed from V and 6 bases from J, the gap between germline ends came to 7 bases. CDR3 length equals 13 residues. Germline loops: CDR1 DFQATT, CDR2 SNEGSKA (reference sequence). The CDR3 region is CSARGPLNSPLHF. For the CDR3, the DNA is TGCAGTGCTAGAGGGCCCCTTAATTCACCCCTCCACTTT.

This clonotype was seen repeatedly, ten times or more. This chain connects TRBV12-3 or TRBV12-4 to TRBJ2-7; 14 nucleotides align to TRBD2. J gave up 5 bases and V 6 bases, and 6 bases lay outside the gene matches. The CDR3 contains 15 residues. CDR3 nucleotide sequence: TGTGCCAGCAGATGGGGACTAGCGGGAGAGAACGAGCAGTACTTC. It is translated as CASRWGLAGENEQYF.

This clonotype was counted ten times or more. This chain links TRBV12-5 with TRBJ1-4; TRBD1 matches at 8 bases. CDR3 length: 14 amino acids. V dropped 5 bases and J dropped 8; count of bases not matched to a gene: 7. Per the germline V gene, CDR1 is LGHNT and CDR2 is FRNRAP. CDR3 nucleotides: TGTGCTAGTGGTGCATCAGGGGGCCTGGAAAAACTGTTTTTT. Its protein product is CASGASGGLEKLFF.

This clonotype was seen at least ten times. The chain combines TRBV27 with TRBJ2-7; no firm D call. V dropped 4 bases and J dropped 5 bases, with 9 bases sitting between them. The CDR3 covers 12 residues. The germline V gene has CDR1 MNHEY and CDR2 SMNVEV (reference sequence). CDR3 DNA sequence: TGTGCCAGCAGTTATATAGGGAACGAGCAGTACTTC. Translating gives CASSYIGNEQYF.

This clonotype occurred a few times. The rearrangement joins TRBV9 to TRBJ2-3, with D unresolved. The CDR3 runs to 13 residues. Germline loops: CDR1 SGDLS, CDR2 YYNGEE. V was shortened by 0 bases and J by 4 bases, with 6 bases between the two germline ends. The CDR3 spells CASSVVRADTQYF. The DNA for the CDR3 is TGTGCCAGCAGCGTAGTTCGTGCAGATACGCAGTATTTT.

The genes are TRBV24-1 and TRBJ1-2; D gene ambiguous. V was trimmed by 0 bases and J by 10 bases, leaving 11 bases between them. Germline CDR1 KGHDR, CDR2 SFDVKD. The CDR3 is made up of 13 amino acids. The CDR3 loop is CATSDLLGNYYTF. The DNA of the CDR3 is TGTGCCACCAGTGATTTGCTTGGGAATTACTACACCTTC.

This clonotype was observed a few times. A much larger clone lies a single base off, so this may be a read error. The chain couples TRBV6-1 to TRBJ2-7; no clear D gene. This CDR3 comprises 11 residues. Germline CDR1 reads MNHNS; CDR2 reads SASEGT. The V gene lost 5 bases and the J gene lost 6 bases, with 8 bases spanning the gap. The CDR3 DNA reads TGTGCCAGCAGTTATGGGATCGAGCAGTACTTC. This codes for CASSYGIEQYF.

This clonotype has only a few counts. V and J are TRBV4-2 and TRBJ2-3; weak D call: TRBD2 (5 bases). Germline V lookup: CDR1 LGHNA, CDR2 YNFKEQ. V gave up 5 bases and J gave up 2 bases, with 17 bases separating them. The CDR3 sequence is 16 residues long. Written as DNA, the CDR3 is TGTGCCAGCAGCATCCAAGGATCGGGGATCACAGATACGCAGTATTTT. As protein: CASSIQGSGITDTQYF.

As regards this clonotype: A read error is possible here, since a much larger clone lies one base away. This chain uses TRBV5-5 with TRBJ2-2; the D is unclear. Germline V gene data show CDR1 as SGHKS and CDR2 as YYEKEE (reference sequence). This CDR3 has 16 residues. The CDR3 nucleotides are TGTGCCAGCAGCTTGGAGCTACGTCGGAACACCAGGGAGCTGTTTTTT. Translating it yields CASSLELRRNTRELFF. The variable domain in full, completed from reference TRBV5-5 and TRBJ2-2, reads DAGVTQSPTHLIKTRGQQVTLRCSPISGHKSVSWYQQVLGQGPQFIFQYYEKEERGRGNFPDRFSARQFPNYSSELNVNALLLGDSALYLCASSLELRRNTRELFFGEGSRLTVL.

This clonotype was found many times. V gene TRBV30 combines with J gene TRBJ1-1; D gene unclear. Germline assignment: CDR1 GTSNPN and CDR2 SVGIG (reference sequence). V gave up 1 base and J gave up 2 bases, with 5 bases separating them. This CDR3 contains 12 residues. DNA of the CDR3: TGTGCCTGGAGTGCAAGAAACACTGAAGCTTTCTTT. Its translation: CAWSARNTEAFF. Using reference TRBV30 and TRBJ1-1 for the parts outside the CDR3, the full variable domain is SQTIHQWPATLVQPVGSPLSLECTVEGTSNPNLYWYRQAAGRGLQLLFYSVGIGQISSEVPQNLSASRPQDRQFILSSKKLLLSDSGFYLCAWSARNTEAFFGQGTRLTVV.

Ten or more counts support this clonotype. The rearrangement joins TRBV20-1 to TRBJ2-5; 9 bases align to TRBD1. There are 14 residues in the CDR3. Germline assignment: CDR1 DFQATT and CDR2 SNEGSKA (reference sequence). With V trimmed by 1 base and J by 7 bases, 7 bases remained unmatched. CDR3 sequence (DNA): TGCAGTGCTAGAGTTGACAGGGGGATCTGGACCCAGTACTTC. This encodes CSARVDRGIWTQYF.

This clonotype was observed many times. This chain joins TRBV11-2 and TRBJ2-1, with 10 bases matching TRBD1. CDR3 size: 15 residues. The J segment lost 7 bases and the V segment lost 6 bases, leaving 9 bases of the junction unmatched. The germline gives CDR1 SGHAT, CDR2 FQNNGV. The CDR3: CASSSQGQGTNEQFF. In nucleotides, the CDR3 is TGTGCCAGCAGTTCCCAGGGACAGGGGACGAATGAGCAGTTCTTC. Drawing the rest from reference TRBV11-2 and TRBJ2-1, the complete variable domain is EAGVAQSPRYKIIEKRQSVAFWCNPISGHATLYWYQQILGQGPKLLIQFQNNGVVDDSQLPKDRFSAERLKGVDSTLKIQPAKLEDSAVYLCASSSQGQGTNEQFFGPGTRLTVL.

V is TRBV9 and J is TRBJ2-1, with 9 bases matching TRBD1. CDR1 and CDR2 from the germline V gene are SGDLS and YYNGEE. Trimming removed 10 bases from V and 6 bases from J; junction bases left unmatched: 2. The CDR3 has 11 residues. For the CDR3, the DNA is TGTGCCGGACAGGGGCCCAATGAGCAGTTCTTC. Protein product: CAGQGPNEQFF. The complete variable domain, with remaining parts taken from reference TRBV9 and TRBJ2-1, reads DSGVTQTPKHLITATGQRVTLRCSPRSGDLSVYWYQQSLDQGLQFLIQYYNGEERAKGNILERFSAQQFPDLHSELNLSSLELGDSALYFCAGQGPNEQFFGPGTRLTVL.

This clonotype was recorded a few times. The chain carries TRBV9 and TRBJ1-5, with a possible D match to TRBD1 (5 bases). V lost 0 bases and J 2 bases, leaving 12 bases between the germline ends. Germline CDR1 reads SGDLS; CDR2 reads YYNGEE. This CDR3 has 16 residues. CDR3 nucleotide sequence: TGTGCCAGCAGCGTAGGGGGGGGAATCGGCAATCAGCCCCAGCATTTT. It is translated as CASSVGGGIGNQPQHF.

In its sample, this clonotype was seen many times. The gene calls are TRBV7-2 and TRBJ2-7; D is unclear. This CDR3 is built from 16 residues. Germline V lookup: CDR1 SGHTA, CDR2 FQGNSA. V was trimmed by 5 bases and J by 0 bases, leaving 17 bases between them. CDR3 sequence: CASSASSVIPSYEQYF. CDR3 bases: TGTGCCAGCAGCGCCTCTTCGGTGATCCCCTCCTACGAGCAGTACTTC.

This clonotype was picked up many times. This CDR3 is CSARDRLAYEQYF. CDR3 bases: TGCAGTGCTAGAGATAGGCTCGCCTACGAGCAGTACTTC. The chain has TRBV20-1 and TRBJ2-7; D uncertain. Germline V gene lookup returns CDR1 DFQATT and CDR2 SNEGSKA (reference sequence). The CDR3 runs to 13 residues. Trimming stripped 0 bases from V and 2 bases from J, with 8 bases between.

This clonotype showed up just a few times. The chain is built from TRBV7-2 and TRBJ2-1; the D gene is possibly TRBD2 (5 bases). The V end was cut by 2 bases, the J end by 7 bases, with 21 bases between. The CDR3 spans 17 residues. Germline-derived CDR1 and CDR2 are SGHTA and FQGNSA. As DNA, the CDR3 is TGTGCCAGCAGCTTACGTGACTACTTTAATGAGGCGAATGAGCAGTTCTTC. This encodes CASSLRDYFNEANEQFF.

This chain's CDR3 is CASSPPLGLADHNEQFF. The CDR3 DNA reads TGTGCCAGCTCACCACCGCTTGGACTAGCGGACCACAATGAGCAGTTCTTC. V gene TRBV18 combines with J gene TRBJ2-1, with TRBD2 matching 10 bases. Germline lookup yields CDR1 KGHSH and CDR2 LQKENI. The V gene end was trimmed by 0 bases and the J gene end by 5 bases; junction bases not matched to a gene: 7. This CDR3 is 17 amino acids long. Variable domain in full (rest from reference TRBV18 and TRBJ2-1): NAGVMQNPRHLVRRRGQEARLRCSPMKGHSHVYWYRQLPEEGLKFMVYLQKENIIDESGMPKERFSAEFPKEGPSILRIQQVVRGDSAAYFCASSPPLGLADHNEQFFGPGTRLTVL.

This clonotype was picked up a small number of times. The gene calls are TRBV15 and TRBJ1-4; 7 bases are shared with TRBD1. V was clipped by 3 bases and J by 0 bases; unmatched bases: 4. Germline V lookup: CDR1 LNHNV, CDR2 YYDKDF (reference sequence). The CDR3 totals 16 residues. CDR3 protein: CATSSGGTATNEKLFF. The CDR3 DNA is TGTGCCACCAGCAGCGGAGGGACAGCAACTAATGAAAAACTGTTTTTT.

This clonotype has a handful of counts. The chain employs TRBV5-1 and TRBJ2-2; D possibly corresponds to TRBD1 (6 bases). This CDR3 has 15 amino acids. V was clipped by 5 bases and J by 3 bases, with 14 bases between them. Germline lookup yields CDR1 SGHRS and CDR2 YFSETQ. CDR3 in amino acids: CASRESTGYTGELFF. As DNA, the CDR3 is TGCGCCAGCAGAGAGTCGACAGGATACACCGGGGAGCTGTTTTTT.

The J gene is TRBJ2-3, the V gene TRBV20-1; 12 nucleotides align to TRBD2. Germline V gene lookup returns CDR1 DFQATT and CDR2 SNEGSKA (reference sequence). With V trimmed by 5 bases and J by 2 bases, 8 bases remained unmatched. The CDR3 consists of 16 residues. CDR3: CSAYLAGGPNTDTQYF. The DNA for the CDR3 is TGCAGTGCTTATCTAGCGGGAGGGCCGAACACAGATACGCAGTATTTT.

This clonotype was detected a few times. The chain carries TRBV5-1 and TRBJ1-5, with D hard to call. The CDR3 loop spans 15 amino acids. V was clipped by 3 bases and J by 6 bases, with 16 bases between them. The germline V gene has CDR1 SGHRS and CDR2 YFSETQ. DNA of the CDR3: TGCGCCAGCAGCTGGAGGGTTCTGCGGCCTCAGCCCCAGCATTTT. Its translation is CASSWRVLRPQPQHF.

This clonotype showed up many times. CDR3 coding DNA: TGTGCCAGCAGTTTATTCGGAAACTATGGCTACACCTTC. It translates to CASSLFGNYGYTF. The chain uses TRBV12-3 or TRBV12-4 and TRBJ1-2; D gene uncertain. V was shortened by 2 bases and J by 2 bases, with 6 bases between the two germline ends. This CDR3 is 13 amino acids long.

This clonotype was picked up a small number of times. This chain uses TRBV2 with TRBJ1-3; 7 bases are shared with TRBD1. Trimming cost V 5 bases and J 4 bases; bases outside gene matches: 5. Germline V gives CDR1 SNHLY, CDR2 FYNNEI. The CDR3 consists of 14 residues. The CDR3 sequence is CASSYTGAGNTIYF. As DNA, the CDR3 is TGTGCCAGCAGTTACACAGGGGCAGGAAACACCATATATTTT.

This clonotype appeared many times. J is TRBJ1-5 and V is TRBV6-1; a weak D match, TRBD1 (5 bases). The V gene's germline CDR1 is MNHNS and CDR2 SASEGT. CDR3 size: 15 residues. Between the trimmed V and J ends, which lost 5 bases and 5 bases, there was a span of 16 bases. The CDR3 DNA is TGTGCCAGCAGTTCGAAGCGACAGTGGGATCAGCCCCAGCATTTT. Residues: CASSSKRQWDQPQHF.